This T cell receptor (beta chain) was sequenced in a study of Graves' ophthalmopathy and Graves' hyperthyroidism. CDR1 is SQVTM, CDR2 ANQGSEA, per germline. CDR3 length: 12 amino acids. V gave up 5 bases and J gave up 5 bases, with 13 bases separating them. Pregnant or lactating patients and those with other autoimmune diseases or uncontrolled infections were excluded. Amplification from RNA transcripts yielded the TCR beta CDR3 regions. First-round RT-PCR with HTBI primers preceded a second-round multiplex PCR. Each CDR3 protein is one row after TCRdb ran MiXCR on the multiplex PCR reads. The sample lists around 1,000,000 distinct CDR3 sequences, 36% seen once, with approximately 10% in the top ten. Worth noting for this clonotype: What it binds is unknown.

Findings and caveats of the study: Using 13 signatures, a model distinguished ophthalmopathy from stable hyperthyroidism, reaching around 90% sensitivity and approximately 81% specificity.

Sequencing was carried out using peripheral blood or thyroid tissue (not recorded which). The chain links TRBV29-1 to TRBJ2-7, with a possible D match to TRBD2 (6 bases). The TCR sequence derives from an adult man with Graves' hyperthyroidism. In DNA form, the CDR3 reads TGCAGCGTTTTCGTGTGGGGGGACGAGCAGTACTTC. Translating it yields CSVFVWGDEQYF.